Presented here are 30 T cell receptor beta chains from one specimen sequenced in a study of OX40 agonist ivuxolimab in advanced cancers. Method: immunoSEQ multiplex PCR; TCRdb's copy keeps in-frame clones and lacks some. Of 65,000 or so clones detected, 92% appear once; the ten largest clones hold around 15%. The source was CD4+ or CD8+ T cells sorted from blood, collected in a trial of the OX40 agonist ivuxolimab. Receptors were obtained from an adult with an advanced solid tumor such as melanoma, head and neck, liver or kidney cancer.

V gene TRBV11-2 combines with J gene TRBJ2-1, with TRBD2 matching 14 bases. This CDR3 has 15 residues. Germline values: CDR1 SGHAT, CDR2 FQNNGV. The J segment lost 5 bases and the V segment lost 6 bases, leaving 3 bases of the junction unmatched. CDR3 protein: CASRVGLAGDNEQFF. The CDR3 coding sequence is TGTGCCAGCAGGGTGGGACTAGCGGGGGACAATGAGCAGTTCTTC.

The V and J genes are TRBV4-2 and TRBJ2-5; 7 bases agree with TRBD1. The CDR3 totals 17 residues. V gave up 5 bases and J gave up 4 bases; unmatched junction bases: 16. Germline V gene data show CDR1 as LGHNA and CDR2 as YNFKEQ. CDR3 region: CASSGEINRGPGETQYF. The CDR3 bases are TGTGCCAGCAGCGGCGAAATAAACAGGGGCCCGGGAGAGACCCAGTACTTC.

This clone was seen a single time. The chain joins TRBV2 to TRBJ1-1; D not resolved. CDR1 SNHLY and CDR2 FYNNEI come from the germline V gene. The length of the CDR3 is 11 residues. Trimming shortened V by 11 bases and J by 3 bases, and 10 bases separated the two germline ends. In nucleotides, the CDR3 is TGTGCCGGACTCCCCGACACTGAAGCTTTCTTT. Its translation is CAGLPDTEAFF.

CDR3 sequence reads: CASSLPRPTSAYGYTF. In DNA, the CDR3 is TGTGCCAGTAGTCTACCCCGGCCTACCTCGGCCTATGGCTACACCTTC. The rearrangement uses TRBV19 and TRBJ1-2; no firm D call. V was trimmed by 5 bases and J by 4 bases, leaving 20 bases between them. This CDR3 has 16 residues. Germline V CDR1 and CDR2: LNHDA, SQIVND (reference sequence).

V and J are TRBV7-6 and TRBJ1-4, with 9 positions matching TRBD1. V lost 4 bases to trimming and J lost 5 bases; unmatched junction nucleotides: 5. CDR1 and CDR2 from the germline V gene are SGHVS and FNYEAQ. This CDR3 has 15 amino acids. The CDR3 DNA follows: TGTGCCAGCAGCTCCCAGGGGACAGGGAATGAAAAACTGTTTTTT. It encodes CASSSQGTGNEKLFF.

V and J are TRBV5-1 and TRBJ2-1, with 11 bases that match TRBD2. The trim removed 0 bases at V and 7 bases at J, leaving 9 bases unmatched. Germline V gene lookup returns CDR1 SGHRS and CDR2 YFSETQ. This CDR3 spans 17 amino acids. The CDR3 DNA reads TGCGCCAGCAGCTTGGATTCACTAGCGGGAGAGGCGAATGAGCAGTTCTTC. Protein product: CASSLDSLAGEANEQFF. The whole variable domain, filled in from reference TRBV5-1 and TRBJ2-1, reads KAGVTQTPRYLIKTRGQQVTLSCSPISGHRSVSWYQQTPGQGLQFLFEYFSETQRNKGNFPGRFSGRQFSNSRSEMNVSTLELGDSALYLCASSLDSLAGEANEQFFGPGTRLTVL.

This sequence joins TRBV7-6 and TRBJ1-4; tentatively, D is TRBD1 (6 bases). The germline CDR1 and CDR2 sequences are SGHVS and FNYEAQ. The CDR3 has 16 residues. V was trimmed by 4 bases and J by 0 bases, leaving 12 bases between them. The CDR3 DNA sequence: TGTGCCAGCAGCTCCCAGGACAGTGCAACTAATGAAAAACTGTTTTTT. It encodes CASSSQDSATNEKLFF.

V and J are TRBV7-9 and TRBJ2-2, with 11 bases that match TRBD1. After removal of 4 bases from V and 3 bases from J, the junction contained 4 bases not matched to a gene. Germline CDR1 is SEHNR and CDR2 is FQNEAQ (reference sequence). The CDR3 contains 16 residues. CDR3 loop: CASSYPGQGDTGELFF. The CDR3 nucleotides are TGTGCCAGCAGCTATCCGGGACAGGGGGACACCGGGGAGCTGTTTTTT.

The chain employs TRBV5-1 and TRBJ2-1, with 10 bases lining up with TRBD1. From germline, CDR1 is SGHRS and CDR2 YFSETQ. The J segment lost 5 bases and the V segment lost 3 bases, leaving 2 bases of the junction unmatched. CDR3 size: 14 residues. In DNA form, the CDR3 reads TGCGCCAGCAGCTGGGGACAGGGGAACAATGAGCAGTTCTTC. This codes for CASSWGQGNNEQFF.

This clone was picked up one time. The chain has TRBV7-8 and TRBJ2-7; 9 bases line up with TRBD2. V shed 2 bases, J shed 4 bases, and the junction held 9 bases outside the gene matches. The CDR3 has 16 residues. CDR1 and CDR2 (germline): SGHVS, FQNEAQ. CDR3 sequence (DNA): TGTGCCAGCAGCTTAATAGCGGGAGTGGGGGTATACGAGCAGTACTTC. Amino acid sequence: CASSLIAGVGVYEQYF.

CDR3 in DNA: TGTGCCAGCAGCTTTATTGCAGGGACTGGATACATACAGCCCCAGCATTTT. It encodes CASSFIAGTGYIQPQHF. This rearrangement joins TRBV12-1 to TRBJ1-5. TRBV12-1 represents a pseudogene. The CDR3 length is 17 residues.

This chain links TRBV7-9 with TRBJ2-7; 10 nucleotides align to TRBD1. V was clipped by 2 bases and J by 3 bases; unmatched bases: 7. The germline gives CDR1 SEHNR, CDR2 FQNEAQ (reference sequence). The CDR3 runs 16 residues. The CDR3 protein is CASSLSPTGGGYEQYF. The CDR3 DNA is TGTGCCAGCAGCTTATCCCCGACAGGGGGCGGCTACGAGCAGTACTTC. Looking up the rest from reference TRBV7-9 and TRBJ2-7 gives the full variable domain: DTGVSQNPRHKITKRGQNVTFRCDPISEHNRLYWYRQTLGQGPEFLTYFQNEAQLEKSRLLSDRFSAERPKGSFSTLEIQRTEQGDSAMYLCASSLSPTGGGYEQYFGPGTRLTVT.

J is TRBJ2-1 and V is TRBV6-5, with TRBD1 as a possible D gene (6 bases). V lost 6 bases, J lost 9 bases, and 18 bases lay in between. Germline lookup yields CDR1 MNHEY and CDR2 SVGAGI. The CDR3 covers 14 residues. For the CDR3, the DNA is TGTGCCAGCAGATCAGGGGACCCCCCCGGTGAGCAGTTCTTC. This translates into CASRSGDPPGEQFF.

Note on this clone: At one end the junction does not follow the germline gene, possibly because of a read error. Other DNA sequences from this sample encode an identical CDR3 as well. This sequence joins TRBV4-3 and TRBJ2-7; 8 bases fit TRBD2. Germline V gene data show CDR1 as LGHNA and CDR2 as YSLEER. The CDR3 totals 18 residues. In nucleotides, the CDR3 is TGCGCCAGCAGCCAAGATTGGACTAGCCCCCCGAGCTCCTACGAACAGTACTTC. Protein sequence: CASSQDWTSPPSSYEQYF.

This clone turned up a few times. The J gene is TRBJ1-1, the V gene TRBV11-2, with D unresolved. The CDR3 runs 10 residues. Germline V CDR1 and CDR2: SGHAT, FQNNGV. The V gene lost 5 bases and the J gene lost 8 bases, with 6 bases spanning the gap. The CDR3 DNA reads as TGTGCCAGCAGCCATTCCGAAGCTTTCTTT. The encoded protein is CASSHSEAFF. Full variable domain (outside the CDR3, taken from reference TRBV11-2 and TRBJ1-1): EAGVAQSPRYKIIEKRQSVAFWCNPISGHATLYWYQQILGQGPKLLIQFQNNGVVDDSQLPKDRFSAERLKGVDSTLKIQPAKLEDSAVYLCASSHSEAFFGQGTRLTVV.

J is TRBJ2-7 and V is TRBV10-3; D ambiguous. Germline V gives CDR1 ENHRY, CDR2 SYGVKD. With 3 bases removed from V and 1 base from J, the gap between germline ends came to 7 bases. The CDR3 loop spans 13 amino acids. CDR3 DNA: TGTGCCATCAGTGATCAGAGTTCCTACGAGCAGTACTTC. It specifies CAISDQSSYEQYF.

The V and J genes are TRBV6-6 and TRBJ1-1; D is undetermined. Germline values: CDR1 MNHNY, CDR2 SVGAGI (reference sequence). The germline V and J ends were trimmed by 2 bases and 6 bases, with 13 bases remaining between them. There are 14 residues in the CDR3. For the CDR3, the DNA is TGTGCCAGCAGTTACGGCGGGCGGGGTGCTGAAGCTTTCTTT. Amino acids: CASSYGGRGAEAFF.

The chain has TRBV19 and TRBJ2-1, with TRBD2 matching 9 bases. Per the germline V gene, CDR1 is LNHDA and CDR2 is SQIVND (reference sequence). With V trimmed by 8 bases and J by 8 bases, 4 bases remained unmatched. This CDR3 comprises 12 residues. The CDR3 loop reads CASAGGFYEQFF. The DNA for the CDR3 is TGTGCCAGTGCGGGAGGGTTCTATGAGCAGTTCTTC.

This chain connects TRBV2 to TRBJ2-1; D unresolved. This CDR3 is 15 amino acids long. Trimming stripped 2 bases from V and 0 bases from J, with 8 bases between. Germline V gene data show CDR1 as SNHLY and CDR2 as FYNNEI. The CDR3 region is CASSEYYSSYNEQFF. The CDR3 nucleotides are TGTGCCAGCAGTGAATACTACAGCTCCTACAATGAGCAGTTCTTC.

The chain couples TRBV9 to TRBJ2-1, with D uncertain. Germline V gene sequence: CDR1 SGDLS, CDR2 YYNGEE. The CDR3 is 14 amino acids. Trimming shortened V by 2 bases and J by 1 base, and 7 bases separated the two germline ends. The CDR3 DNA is TGTGCCAGCAGCGTGGGTGAGTCCTACAATGAGCAGTTCTTC. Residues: CASSVGESYNEQFF.

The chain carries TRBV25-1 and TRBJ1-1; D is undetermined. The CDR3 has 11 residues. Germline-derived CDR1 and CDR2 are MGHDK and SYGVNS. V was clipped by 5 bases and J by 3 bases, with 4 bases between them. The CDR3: CASSKHTEAFF. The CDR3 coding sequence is TGTGCCAGCAGTAAACACACTGAAGCTTTCTTT.

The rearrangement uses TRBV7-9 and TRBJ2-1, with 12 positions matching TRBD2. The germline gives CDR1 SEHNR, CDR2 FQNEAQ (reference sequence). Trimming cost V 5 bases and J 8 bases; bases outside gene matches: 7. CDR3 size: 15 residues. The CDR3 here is CASSLRTSGIYEQFF. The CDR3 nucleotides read TGTGCCAGCAGCCTCAGGACTAGCGGGATCTATGAGCAGTTCTTC.

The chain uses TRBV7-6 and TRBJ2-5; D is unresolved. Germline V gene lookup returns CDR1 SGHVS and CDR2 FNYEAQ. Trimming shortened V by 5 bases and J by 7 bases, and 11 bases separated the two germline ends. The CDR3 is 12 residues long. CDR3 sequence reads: CASSPDVGTQYF. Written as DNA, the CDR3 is TGTGCCAGCAGCCCGGATGTCGGGACCCAGTACTTC.

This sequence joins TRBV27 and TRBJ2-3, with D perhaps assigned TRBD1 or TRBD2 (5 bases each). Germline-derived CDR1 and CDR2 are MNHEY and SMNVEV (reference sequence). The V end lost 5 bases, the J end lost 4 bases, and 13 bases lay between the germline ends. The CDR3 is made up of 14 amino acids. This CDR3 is CASSEGQIADTQYF. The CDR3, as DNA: TGTGCCAGCAGTGAGGGGCAGATCGCAGATACGCAGTATTTT.

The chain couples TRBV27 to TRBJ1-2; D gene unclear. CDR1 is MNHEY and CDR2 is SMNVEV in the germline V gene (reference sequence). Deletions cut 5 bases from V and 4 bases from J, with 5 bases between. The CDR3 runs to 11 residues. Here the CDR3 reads CASSAGYGYTF. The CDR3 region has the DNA TGTGCCAGCAGTGCGGGCTATGGCTACACCTTC.

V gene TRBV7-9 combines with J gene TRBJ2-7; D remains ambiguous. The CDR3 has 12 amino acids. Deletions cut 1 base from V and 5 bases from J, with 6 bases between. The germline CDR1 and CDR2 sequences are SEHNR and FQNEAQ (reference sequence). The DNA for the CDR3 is TGTGCCAGCAGCTTAGTTAACGACGAGCAGTACTTC. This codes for CASSLVNDEQYF. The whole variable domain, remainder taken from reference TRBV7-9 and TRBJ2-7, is DTGVSQNPRHKITKRGQNVTFRCDPISEHNRLYWYRQTLGQGPEFLTYFQNEAQLEKSRLLSDRFSAERPKGSFSTLEIQRTEQGDSAMYLCASSLVNDEQYFGPGTRLTVT.

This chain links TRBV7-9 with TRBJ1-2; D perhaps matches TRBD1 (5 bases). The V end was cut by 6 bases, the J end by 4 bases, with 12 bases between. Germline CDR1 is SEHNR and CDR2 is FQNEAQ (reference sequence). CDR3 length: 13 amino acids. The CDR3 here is CASRVGTSYGYTF. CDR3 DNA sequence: TGTGCCAGCAGAGTCGGGACGTCCTATGGCTACACCTTC. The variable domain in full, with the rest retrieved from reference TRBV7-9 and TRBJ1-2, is DTGVSQNPRHKITKRGQNVTFRCDPISEHNRLYWYRQTLGQGPEFLTYFQNEAQLEKSRLLSDRFSAERPKGSFSTLEIQRTEQGDSAMYLCASRVGTSYGYTFGSGTRLTVV.

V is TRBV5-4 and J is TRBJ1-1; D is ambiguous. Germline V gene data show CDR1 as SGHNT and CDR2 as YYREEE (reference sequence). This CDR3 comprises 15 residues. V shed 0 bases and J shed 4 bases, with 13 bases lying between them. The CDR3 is CASSLGVSKPTEAFF. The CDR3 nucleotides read TGTGCCAGCAGCTTGGGCGTCAGTAAACCCACTGAAGCTTTCTTT.

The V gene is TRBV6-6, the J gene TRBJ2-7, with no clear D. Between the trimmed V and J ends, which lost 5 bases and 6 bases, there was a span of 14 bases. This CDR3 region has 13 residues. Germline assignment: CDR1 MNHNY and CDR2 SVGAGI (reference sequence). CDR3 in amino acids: CASSNQEWGEQYF. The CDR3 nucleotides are TGTGCCAGCAGTAATCAGGAGTGGGGCGAGCAGTACTTC.

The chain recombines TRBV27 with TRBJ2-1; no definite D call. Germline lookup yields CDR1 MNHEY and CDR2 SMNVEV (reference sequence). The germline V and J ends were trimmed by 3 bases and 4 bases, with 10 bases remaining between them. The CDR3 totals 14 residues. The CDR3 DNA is TGTGCCAGCAGTTTGTCCGACATTTACAATGAGCAGTTCTTC. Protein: CASSLSDIYNEQFF.